These 6 T cell receptor beta chains were sequenced from one sample in a study of OX40 agonist ivuxolimab in advanced cancers. Sequenced by immunoSEQ multiplex PCR; TCRdb stores in-frame clones only, minus some. Of roughly 73,000 clones detected, around nine tenths appear once; the ten largest clones hold approximately 2.6%. The source material was CD4+ or CD8+ T cells sorted from blood, sampled in a trial of the OX40 agonist ivuxolimab. The receptors were gathered from an adult with an advanced solid tumor such as melanoma, head and neck, liver or kidney cancer.

The genes are TRBV11-2 and TRBJ2-5; D not certain. The J call may be mistaken, given a closer DNA end match to TRBJ2-7. Germline lookup yields CDR1 SGHAT and CDR2 FQNNGV. This CDR3 spans 12 amino acids. The CDR3 reads CASSFLGYEQYF. The CDR3 DNA reads TGTGCCAGCAGCTTTTTAGGCTACGAGCAGTACTTC.

This chain joins TRBV6-5 and TRBJ2-5; perhaps TRBD1 as D (5 bases). CDR1 and CDR2 from the germline V gene are MNHEY and SVGAGI. Trimming took off 2 bases at V and 5 bases at J, with 12 bases between the two ends. This CDR3 is built from 14 residues. CDR3 in amino acids: CASSYRGKGETQYF. CDR3 nucleotides: TGTGCCAGCAGTTACAGGGGAAAGGGGGAGACCCAGTACTTC.

The V and J genes are TRBV5-4 and TRBJ2-3, with 8 bases matching TRBD2. The CDR3 runs to 16 residues. The J segment lost 0 bases and the V segment lost 5 bases, leaving 8 bases of the junction unmatched. Germline V gene data show CDR1 as SGHNT and CDR2 as YYREEE (reference sequence). CDR3: CASSTLTGGSTDTQYF. In DNA, the CDR3 is TGTGCCAGCAGTACGCTAACGGGGGGGAGCACAGATACGCAGTATTTT.

The chain uses TRBV11-1 and TRBJ2-1; 11 positions agree with TRBD2. V was clipped by 5 bases and J by 10 bases; unmatched bases: 13. The CDR3 is 16 residues long. Germline V gene data show CDR1 as SGHAT and CDR2 as FQDESV (reference sequence). Written as DNA, the CDR3 is TGTGCCAGCAGCCTAGGGACTAGCGGACGTGTGGCAGAGCAGTTCTTC. It yields the protein CASSLGTSGRVAEQFF.

The rearrangement uses TRBV6-1 and TRBJ1-2; D unclear. Germline V lookup: CDR1 MNHNS, CDR2 SASEGT. V lost 2 bases, J lost 8 bases, and 12 bases lay in between. This CDR3 spans 13 amino acids. The chain's CDR3 is CASSEPIQTGYTF. CDR3 DNA sequence: TGTGCCAGCAGTGAACCTATTCAGACCGGCTACACCTTC.

The rearrangement uses TRBV19 and TRBJ1-1; D is uncertain. With 2 bases removed from V and 0 bases from J, the gap between germline ends came to 4 bases. Germline lookup yields CDR1 LNHDA and CDR2 SQIVND (reference sequence). This CDR3 comprises 13 residues. DNA for the CDR3: TGTGCCAGTAGTATAAGGGTGAACACTGAAGCTTTCTTT. This codes for CASSIRVNTEAFF. Combining the CDR3 with reference TRBV19 and TRBJ1-1 gives the whole variable domain DGGITQSPKYLFRKEGQNVTLSCEQNLNHDAMYWYRQDPGQGLRLIYYSQIVNDFQKGDIAEGYSVSREKKESFPLTVTSAQKNPTAFYLCASSIRVNTEAFFGQGTRLTVV.